This TCR beta chain originates from a study of cytomegalovirus exposure and HLA in healthy donors. With 6 bases removed from V and 4 bases from J, the gap between germline ends came to 13 bases. CDR3 length equals 13 residues. Germline loops: CDR1 LNHDA, CDR2 SQIVND (reference sequence). Amplification used 60 Vbeta primers and 13 Jbeta primers. Profiling relied on immunoSEQ multiplex PCR, and the TCRdb table lists in-frame clones only, not all of them. The profile shows 270,000 or so clones, around 90% of them singletons. The study sampled nominally healthy donors, though unrecorded immune exposures were likely.

The sequenced sample consisted of PBMCs. This receptor was obtained from a girl aged 2 to 9 in good health and CMV-seronegative. The chain is built from TRBV19 and TRBJ2-7; D not certain. CDR3: CASSPDPGYEQYF. CDR3 nucleotide sequence: TGTGCCAGTAGCCCCGATCCAGGTTACGAGCAGTACTTC.